This is a list of T cell receptor beta chains from one sample in a study of vaccination and CD4 T cells after COVID-19. TCRdb reprocessed the PCR reads via MiXCR and lists one record per CDR3 protein. The sample has around 19,000 distinct CDR3 sequences, roughly 40% seen once. Which antigens these TCRs recognize remains unknown. Sequenced here: CD4+ T cells from blood, cultured in vitro, sampled before SARS-CoV-2 vaccination. The receptors originated from a human donor who received a COVID-19 vaccine. The conserved cysteine and the conserved F or W are not part of the CDR3 here. Each record gives: J gene, V gene, clone size, CDR3 protein. Clone size appears in some rows only: once, few, many, or a class for an expanded clone.

j_call: TRBJ1-1; v_call: TRBV7-9; clone_size: NA; cdr3_aa: ASSLSYRLTEAF
j_call: TRBJ1-2; v_call: TRBV7-9; clone_size: NA; cdr3_aa: ASSLEGGVGYT
j_call: TRBJ1-2; v_call: TRBV6-4; clone_size: few; cdr3_aa: ASSRDGNYGYT
j_call: TRBJ2-2; v_call: TRBV27; clone_size: NA; cdr3_aa: ASSLLNTGELF
j_call: TRBJ1-1; v_call: TRBV19; clone_size: NA; cdr3_aa: ASIRMNTEAF
j_call: TRBJ2-2; v_call: TRBV2; clone_size: NA; cdr3_aa: ASSVRTAGTGELF
j_call: TRBJ1-2; v_call: TRBV29-1; clone_size: few; cdr3_aa: SVDRTVNYGYT
j_call: TRBJ1-5; v_call: TRBV20-1; clone_size: NA; cdr3_aa: SAREMEGSQPQH
j_call: TRBJ2-1; v_call: TRBV5-1; clone_size: once; cdr3_aa: ASSFPSYNEQF
j_call: TRBJ2-5; v_call: TRBV6-1; clone_size: NA; cdr3_aa: ASSVRGVQETQY
j_call: TRBJ1-1; v_call: TRBV5-1; clone_size: NA; cdr3_aa: ASSPNRGGVNTEAF
j_call: TRBJ1-6; v_call: TRBV30; clone_size: NA; cdr3_aa: AWSVGQGEGSPLH
j_call: TRBJ1-1; v_call: TRBV5-5; clone_size: NA; cdr3_aa: ASSLVGGRDTEAF
j_call: TRBJ2-1; v_call: TRBV19; clone_size: NA; cdr3_aa: ASSIAAGANNEQF
j_call: TRBJ1-2; v_call: TRBV6-1; clone_size: NA; cdr3_aa: ASRGGVSFYGYT
j_call: TRBJ2-2; v_call: TRBV7-6; clone_size: few; cdr3_aa: ASSLEGNTGELF
j_call: TRBJ2-2; v_call: TRBV6-1; clone_size: few; cdr3_aa: ASSRSNGELF
j_call: TRBJ1-1; v_call: TRBV12-3/TRBV12-4; clone_size: few; cdr3_aa: ASSFGGNTEAF
j_call: TRBJ2-7; v_call: TRBV24-1; clone_size: few; cdr3_aa: ATSDLLGNEQY
j_call: TRBJ1-1; v_call: TRBV7-8; clone_size: NA; cdr3_aa: ASSSGGDTEAF
j_call: TRBJ2-3; v_call: TRBV6-1; clone_size: few; cdr3_aa: ASRHFRYTDTQY
j_call: TRBJ1-5; v_call: TRBV7-3; clone_size: NA; cdr3_aa: ASSLSFGQPQH
j_call: TRBJ1-2; v_call: TRBV5-4; clone_size: few; cdr3_aa: ASSYRGNYGYT
j_call: TRBJ1-2; v_call: TRBV6-1; clone_size: few; cdr3_aa: ASFGSSGTGPNYGYT
j_call: TRBJ1-5; v_call: TRBV18; clone_size: NA; cdr3_aa: ASSLGQGSQPQH
j_call: TRBJ2-7; v_call: TRBV14; clone_size: few; cdr3_aa: ASSQVQGYEQY
j_call: TRBJ1-4; v_call: TRBV20-1; clone_size: few; cdr3_aa: SAGSNRGLDEKLF
j_call: TRBJ1-5; v_call: TRBV19; clone_size: few; cdr3_aa: ASSPRRTTGIHSNQPQH
j_call: TRBJ1-2; v_call: TRBV19; clone_size: NA; cdr3_aa: ASSSDRASLNYGYT
j_call: TRBJ1-2; v_call: TRBV18; clone_size: NA; cdr3_aa: ASSPAGTGGGYT
j_call: TRBJ1-2; v_call: TRBV4-2; clone_size: few; cdr3_aa: ASSQDPGRGRAGYT
j_call: TRBJ2-7; v_call: TRBV2; clone_size: NA; cdr3_aa: ASHTSQTGPYEQY
j_call: TRBJ1-2; v_call: TRBV7-2; clone_size: NA; cdr3_aa: ASSLRFGQGGDYGYT
j_call: TRBJ2-5; v_call: TRBV5-4; clone_size: few; cdr3_aa: ASSSTGHRQETQY
j_call: TRBJ1-1; v_call: TRBV10-3; clone_size: NA; cdr3_aa: AISESIYGMSTEAF
j_call: TRBJ1-1; v_call: TRBV6-1; clone_size: NA; cdr3_aa: ASQTGRGTEAF
j_call: TRBJ1-1; v_call: TRBV25-1; clone_size: NA; cdr3_aa: ASAPQGGDEAF
j_call: TRBJ1-2; v_call: TRBV20-1; clone_size: NA; cdr3_aa: SAKRGVGGEYGYT
j_call: TRBJ2-2; v_call: TRBV11-3; clone_size: NA; cdr3_aa: ASSLDWQGNGELF
j_call: TRBJ1-2; v_call: TRBV7-2; clone_size: NA; cdr3_aa: ASRLAGRPYGYT
j_call: TRBJ2-7; v_call: TRBV6-5; clone_size: NA; cdr3_aa: ASSYSTGRPYEQY
j_call: TRBJ2-2; v_call: TRBV24-1; clone_size: NA; cdr3_aa: ATSELDMAGTGELF
j_call: TRBJ2-1; v_call: TRBV6-1; clone_size: NA; cdr3_aa: ASTVAGGLNEQF
j_call: TRBJ2-7; v_call: TRBV7-2; clone_size: few; cdr3_aa: ASSLSGGAVYEQY
j_call: TRBJ1-2; v_call: TRBV10-1; clone_size: NA; cdr3_aa: ASRDGAYNYGYT
j_call: TRBJ1-2; v_call: TRBV10-2; clone_size: NA; cdr3_aa: ASRPGGNYGYT
j_call: TRBJ2-7; v_call: TRBV9; clone_size: once; cdr3_aa: ASSAGGGSSYEQY
j_call: TRBJ2-5; v_call: TRBV10-3; clone_size: few; cdr3_aa: AISEGTSVETQY
j_call: TRBJ2-7; v_call: TRBV20-1; clone_size: few; cdr3_aa: SGRDRVSYEQY
j_call: TRBJ2-1; v_call: TRBV5-4; clone_size: NA; cdr3_aa: ASSLQGLVYNEQF
j_call: TRBJ1-5; v_call: TRBV2; clone_size: NA; cdr3_aa: ASSESRTGLNQPQH
j_call: TRBJ2-2; v_call: TRBV5-1; clone_size: NA; cdr3_aa: ASSRRGLAGGLGIGELF
j_call: TRBJ1-1; v_call: TRBV2; clone_size: few; cdr3_aa: ASSVRNRDTEAF